This is a list of T cell receptor beta chains from one sample in a study of blood T cell repertoires in COVID-19. The table came from immunoSEQ multiplex PCR; TCRdb's copy has only in-frame clones and leaves some out. This repertoire shows more than 45,000 clones, 83% found once; its top ten account for around 8%. The specimen was peripheral blood. Receptors were obtained from an elderly man in a cohort sampled during active COVID-19. Both conserved end residues are part of each CDR3. Each record gives: D gene, V gene, J gene, clone size, CDR3 DNA, CDR3 protein. D genes are given only for firm matches. Only part of the rows carry a size: once, few, many, or a class if the clone is expanded.

TRBD1,TRBV5-1,TRBJ2-5,-,TGCGCCAGCAGCTCTAAGCCGGGACAGGGGTACCAAGAGACCCAGTACTTC,CASSSKPGQGYQETQYF
TRBD1,TRBV7-2,TRBJ2-7,once,TGTGCCAGCAGCCCCCGACAGGGGGATACCTACGAGCAGTACTTC,CASSPRQGDTYEQYF
TRBD1,TRBV5-4,TRBJ1-1,-,TGTGCCAGCAGCTTCGACAGGGGAAGCACTGAAGCTTTCTTT,CASSFDRGSTEAFF
TRBD1,TRBV10-1,TRBJ2-1,-,TGCGCCAGCAGTGAGTCAGCAGTTGGACAGGCCGGTCAGTTCTTC,CASSESAVGQAGQFF
TRBD2,TRBV27,TRBJ2-7,-,TGTGCCAGCAGTTATAGCGGGGGGGCGCGCGAGCAGTACTTC,CASSYSGGAREQYF
-,TRBV10-1,TRBJ2-7,-,TGCGCCAGTCCGTGTGAGGGGGGGCACTACGAGCAGTACTTC,CASPCEGGHYEQYF
TRBD2,TRBV7-2,TRBJ2-3,-,TGTGCCAGCAGCTTAAGCGGGAGAGGGACAGATACGCAGTATTTT,CASSLSGRGTDTQYF
TRBD1,TRBV7-6,TRBJ1-2,-,TGTGCCAGCAGCTTAGGGGACAGGCAGAACTATGGCTACACCTTC,CASSLGDRQNYGYTF
-,TRBV29-1,TRBJ2-6,-,TGCAGCGTTGGCGAACCTGGGGCCAACGTCCTGACTTTC,CSVGEPGANVLTF
TRBD1,TRBV7-8,TRBJ1-2,-,TGTGCCAGCAGCTCGCCGGGACAGGGGGCGCGGGGCTACACCTTC,CASSSPGQGARGYTF
TRBD1,TRBV9,TRBJ1-2,once,TGTGCCAGCAGCATAAGGGACAGATGGGGCTACACCTTC,CASSIRDRWGYTF
TRBD1,TRBV18,TRBJ1-3,-,TGTGCCAGCTCACCGGGACAGGGAAACACCATATATTTT,CASSPGQGNTIYF
-,TRBV9,TRBJ1-5,-,TGTGCCAGCACCCACCCCGGGGGACAGCCCCAGCATTTT,CASTHPGGQPQHF
-,TRBV18,TRBJ1-1,-,TGTGCCAGCTCACCACGTTGGACAGCGAACACTGAAGCTTTCTTT,CASSPRWTANTEAFF
-,TRBV25-1,TRBJ1-6,-,TGTGCCAGCAGCCTTACAGGGTATAATTCACCCCTCCACTTT,CASSLTGYNSPLHF
TRBD2,TRBV5-1,TRBJ2-5,-,TGCGCCAGCAGCCTCCGTCTAGCGGGAGGCTCCGTGTTGTACTTC,CASSLRLAGGSVLYF
-,TRBV15,TRBJ1-2,-,TGTGCCTCCAGGGAGGCGGGGAACTATGGCTACACCTTC,CASREAGNYGYTF
-,TRBV6-5,TRBJ2-1,-,TGTGCCAGCAGTTTCCAGAACTCCTACAATGAGCAGTTCTTC,CASSFQNSYNEQFF
-,TRBV2,TRBJ1-1,few,TGTGCCAGCACTGAAAAAGGGGTTTGGGCTGAAGCTTTCTTT,CASTEKGVWAEAFF
TRBD1,TRBV30,TRBJ1-2,-,TGTGCCTGGAGCCCAGGACAGGGTGCGGGCTACACCTTC,CAWSPGQGAGYTF
-,TRBV19,TRBJ1-1,few,TGTGCCAGTAGTCCTAAGGGAGGTCGCCGGACGGCAACTTTCTTT,CASSPKGGRRTATFF
-,TRBV12-3/TRBV12-4,TRBJ2-3,few,TGTGCCAGCAAAATTGAGAGCACAGATACGCAGTATTTT,CASKIESTDTQYF
-,TRBV4-1,TRBJ1-4,-,TGCGCCAGCAGCCAAGAAGGGTCCGGACAGCCAAATGAAAAACTGTTTTTT,CASSQEGSGQPNEKLFF
TRBD2,TRBV19,TRBJ2-3,-,TGTGCCAGTCGGACTAGCGGGAGCCCAGATACGCAGTATTTT,CASRTSGSPDTQYF
TRBD1,TRBV5-4,TRBJ1-1,-,TGTGCCAGCAGCACTTCCACAGGGGTTGTAACTGAAGCTTTCTTT,CASSTSTGVVTEAFF
-,TRBV3-1/TRBV3-2,TRBJ1-1,-,TGTGCCAGCAGCCAAATCCAGGGCTGGCGGGCTTTCTTT,CASSQIQGWRAFF
-,TRBV19,TRBJ2-5,-,TGTGCCAGTAGTAGGGCTTCGGACAGTCAAGAGACCCAGTACTTC,CASSRASDSQETQYF
-,TRBV4-1,TRBJ1-1,-,TGCGCCAGCAGCCAAGTATTATCTAGAGAGAACACTGAAGCTTTCTTT,CASSQVLSRENTEAFF
TRBD1,TRBV7-2,TRBJ2-1,-,TGTGCCAGCAGCTTGGGACAGGGCATTCTTCATGAGCAGTTCTTC,CASSLGQGILHEQFF
TRBD1,TRBV30,TRBJ1-3,once,TGTGCCTGGAGCTTAACAGGGGGCTCTGGAAACACCATATATTTT,CAWSLTGGSGNTIYF
-,TRBV5-1,TRBJ2-7,-,TGCGCCAGCAGCTTGGCCGCGGGGCCACTAGCCTACGAGCAGTACTTC,CASSLAAGPLAYEQYF
-,TRBV28,TRBJ2-6,-,TGTGCCAGCAGTCCCTTTAGAGGTAGTCCTGGGGCCAACGTCCTGACTTTC,CASSPFRGSPGANVLTF
TRBD2,TRBV10-3,TRBJ2-1,-,TGTGCCATCAGACGACTAGCGGGAGACACTGATGAGCAGTTCTTC,CAIRRLAGDTDEQFF
-,TRBV27,TRBJ1-3,-,TGTGCCAGCAGTGGGGGGGCTGGAAACACCATATATTTT,CASSGGAGNTIYF
-,TRBV30,TRBJ2-7,-,TGTGCCTGGAGTGTAAGCGCTTACGAGCAGTACTTC,CAWSVSAYEQYF
-,TRBV5-1,TRBJ1-1,-,TGCGCCAGCACCTCCCCGGGTGGGAGCACTGAAGCTTTCTTT,CASTSPGGSTEAFF
-,TRBV11-2,TRBJ2-3,-,TGTGCCAGCAGCAACTACCCAACGAGGCAGTATTTT,CASSNYPTRQYF
-,TRBV4-1,TRBJ1-3,-,TGCGCCAGCAGCCAAGTTGAGAGGGGGGGCTCTGGAAACACCATATATTTT,CASSQVERGGSGNTIYF
TRBD1,TRBV28,TRBJ2-3,-,TGTGCCAGCAGCGGACCGGGACAGGGATTAAAAGATACGCAGTATTTT,CASSGPGQGLKDTQYF
TRBD2,TRBV7-2,TRBJ2-5,-,TGTGCCAGCAGCTTAGGGGACTACCCGTACCAAGAGACCCAGTACTTC,CASSLGDYPYQETQYF
-,TRBV2,TRBJ2-1,-,TGTGCCGTCGTACGCGGGCTTTACAATGAGCAGTTCTTC,CAVVRGLYNEQFF
-,TRBV5-1,TRBJ2-7,-,TGCGCCAGCAGCGCGCAGGGGTCTTGGGACGAGCAGTACTTC,CASSAQGSWDEQYF
-,TRBV9,TRBJ2-3,-,TGTGCCAGCAGCTGGGGGGGCTCCCGCACAGATACGCAGTATTTT,CASSWGGSRTDTQYF
-,TRBV7-2,TRBJ1-4,-,TGTGCCAGCAGCTTAGTAGGGACATCAGAAAATGAAAAACTGTTTTTT,CASSLVGTSENEKLFF
-,TRBV28,TRBJ1-2,few,TGTGCCAGCAGTTGGGTGCTGACATCGGGGGGCTACACCTTC,CASSWVLTSGGYTF
TRBD1,TRBV19,TRBJ2-7,-,TGTGCCAGTAGTACATCCGGGACAGGGGACTACGAGCAGTACTTC,CASSTSGTGDYEQYF
TRBD1,TRBV7-9,TRBJ2-7,few,TGTGCCAGCAGCGCCGGGACAGGGCGAACCTACGAGCAGTACTTC,CASSAGTGRTYEQYF
-,TRBV18,TRBJ1-2,-,TGTGCCAGCTCACCACCGGCGGCCAGGGTTGGCTACACCTTC,CASSPPAARVGYTF
-,TRBV28,TRBJ2-3,-,TGTGCCAGCAACCATGGCAGGGCGGAAGATACGCAGTATTTT,CASNHGRAEDTQYF
TRBD2,TRBV28,TRBJ2-2,-,TGTGCCAGCATTGGCGGGAGTGTATCCGGGGAGCTGTTTTTT,CASIGGSVSGELFF
-,TRBV5-4,TRBJ1-3,-,TGTGCCAGCAGCTTGGGACCGGAGGGAAACACCATATATTTT,CASSLGPEGNTIYF
-,TRBV6-1,TRBJ2-7,-,TGTGCCAGCAGTGACCAGTGGCAATACGAGCAGTACTTC,CASSDQWQYEQYF
TRBD2,TRBV29-1,TRBJ2-5,-,TGCAGCGTTGAAGCAGGGAGGGGTGTAGAGACCCAGTACTTC,CSVEAGRGVETQYF
TRBD2,TRBV6-5,TRBJ2-1,-,TGTGCCAGCGCCGGGCGGGAGTACAATGAGCAGTTCTTC,CASAGREYNEQFF
TRBD1,TRBV5-8,TRBJ1-6,-,TGTGCCAGCAGCGCCTACAGGGGCGCTTCACCCCTCCACTTT,CASSAYRGASPLHF
TRBD1,TRBV5-1,TRBJ1-4,-,TGCGCCAGCAGCTCCGGACAGGATTCTGAAAAACTGTTTTTT,CASSSGQDSEKLFF
TRBD1,TRBV7-2,TRBJ2-1,-,TGTGCCAGCAGACAACAGGGGAGCTCCTACAATGAGCAGTTCTTC,CASRQQGSSYNEQFF